The 14 T cell receptor beta chains reported below all come from one sample, sequenced in a study of control samples from healthy donors and cancer patients (dated by TCRdb to the early 2020s). Libraries were built with the immunoSEQ multiplex PCR assay. The immuneACCESS repertoire file appears here via TCRdb, limited to in-frame rearrangements. These files lack a portion of the clones; in checked studies, under half of the deficit traces to unresolved V genes, and the cause of the others is not known. Recorded for this sample are approximately 80,000 clones; around nine tenths of them occurred a single time. The ten largest clonotypes hold around 5.7% of the sample. The sequencing input was blood. These receptors originate from a woman in her fifties or sixties in good health.

The gene calls are TRBV2 and TRBJ2-2; no firm D call. The V gene's germline CDR1 is SNHLY and CDR2 FYNNEI. Trimming took off 6 bases at V and 4 bases at J, with 3 bases between the two ends. This CDR3 comprises 11 residues. Here the CDR3 DNA reads TGTGCCAGCAGGGGCACCGGGGAGCTGTTTTTT. Amino acids: CASRGTGELFF. The whole variable domain, remainder taken from reference TRBV2 and TRBJ2-2, is EPEVTQTPSHQVTQMGQEVILRCVPISNHLYFYWYRQILGQKVEFLVSFYNNEISEKSEIFDDQFSVERPDGSNFTLKIRSTKLEDSAMYFCASRGTGELFFGEGSRLTVL.

CDR3 loop: CARQQGRLDEQYF. The CDR3 nucleotides read TGTGCCAGACAACAGGGGAGGCTTGACGAGCAGTACTTC. This rearrangement joins TRBV9 to TRBJ2-7; tentatively, D is TRBD1 (7 bases). Germline loops: CDR1 SGDLS, CDR2 YYNGEE. CDR3 size: 13 residues. Trimming left V 8 bases short and J 5 bases short, with 17 bases between.

The rearrangement uses TRBV5-1 and TRBJ2-3, with D unclear. The V end lost 0 bases, the J end lost 2 bases, and 7 bases lay between the germline ends. Germline-derived CDR1 and CDR2 are SGHRS and YFSETQ. The CDR3 extends over 14 amino acids. The CDR3 DNA follows: TGCGCCAGCAGCTTGGGTTGGGTCACAGATACGCAGTATTTT. Translating gives CASSLGWVTDTQYF.

This clone was detected only a few times. The chain employs TRBV7-9 and TRBJ1-1; D is undetermined. Trimming stripped 5 bases from V and 0 bases from J, with 7 bases between. The V gene's germline CDR1 is SEHNR and CDR2 FQNEAQ (reference sequence). The CDR3 consists of 13 residues. For the CDR3, the DNA is TGTGCCAGCAGCGTTTTGGTGAACACTGAAGCTTTCTTT. The encoded protein is CASSVLVNTEAFF.

The chain links TRBV2 to TRBJ2-3; no clear D. The germline V and J ends were trimmed by 6 bases and 0 bases, with 7 bases remaining between them. The germline V gene encodes CDR1 SNHLY and CDR2 FYNNEI. The CDR3 covers 13 residues. CDR3 nucleotides: TGTGCCAGCAGGTCCACTAGCACAGATACGCAGTATTTT. Translation gives CASRSTSTDTQYF.

CDR3 DNA: TGTGCCAGCAGATCCGGGACAGCGACCTACGAGCAGTACTTC. Its translation is CASRSGTATYEQYF. This chain links TRBV14 with TRBJ2-7; 7 positions agree with TRBD1. CDR3 size: 14 residues. V trimming: 6 bases; J trimming: 2 bases; junction bases outside the gene matches: 7. Germline CDR1 is SGHDN and CDR2 is FVKESK.

V and J are TRBV27 and TRBJ2-7; perhaps TRBD1 as D (6 bases). This CDR3 region has 14 residues. The V gene lost 6 bases and the J gene lost 4 bases, with 16 bases spanning the gap. Looked up from germline, CDR1 is MNHEY and CDR2 is SMNVEV (reference sequence). CDR3 in amino acids: CASRAQGITYEQYF. CDR3 nucleotides: TGTGCCAGCAGAGCACAGGGTATCACGTACGAGCAGTACTTC.

The rearrangement uses TRBV5-1 and TRBJ2-3, with D perhaps matching TRBD1 (6 bases). There are 13 residues in the CDR3. Between the trimmed V and J ends, which lost 6 bases and 8 bases, there was a span of 16 bases. CDR1 is SGHRS, CDR2 YFSETQ, per germline. CDR3 sequence reads: CASTDRNGATQYF. The CDR3 DNA reads TGCGCCAGCACCGACAGGAACGGGGCTACGCAGTATTTT.

V usage is TRBV11-2 and J usage is TRBJ1-2, with TRBD1 matching 8 bases. Germline V gives CDR1 SGHAT, CDR2 FQNNGV. V gave up 5 bases and J gave up 4 bases; unmatched junction bases: 9. The CDR3 sequence is 15 residues long. The CDR3 region has the DNA TGTGCCAGCAGCAACCCAGAGACAGGGGCCTATGGCTACACCTTC. Protein sequence: CASSNPETGAYGYTF.

V usage is TRBV11-2 and J usage is TRBJ1-2; the match to TRBD1 covers 9 bases. This CDR3 has 14 amino acids. V was pared by 5 bases and J by 3 bases, with 4 bases of the junction left unmatched. CDR1 is SGHAT, CDR2 FQNNGV, per germline. In nucleotides, the CDR3 is TGTGCCAGCAGCGTACAGGGGGCCGACTATGGCTACACCTTC. Translating gives CASSVQGADYGYTF.

This sequence joins TRBV6-5 and TRBJ1-2, with D hard to call. The V end was cut by 4 bases, the J end by 1 base, with 10 bases between. The CDR3 consists of 14 residues. CDR1 is MNHEY, CDR2 SVGAGI, per germline. CDR3 region: CASSWGGSNYGYTF. The CDR3 DNA follows: TGTGCCAGCAGTTGGGGTGGGAGTAACTATGGCTACACCTTC.

V and J are TRBV18 and TRBJ1-1; D perhaps matches TRBD1 (6 bases). CDR1 and CDR2 (germline): KGHSH, LQKENI. V lost 4 bases to trimming and J lost 5 bases, with 11 bases between them. The CDR3 totals 13 residues. Written as DNA, the CDR3 is TGTGCCAGCTCACAACAGGGAAAAACTGAAGCTTTCTTT. Its translation: CASSQQGKTEAFF.

The V and J genes are TRBV6-1 and TRBJ2-7; tentative D call: TRBD2 (6 bases). The CDR3 sequence is 14 residues long. The germline V and J ends were trimmed by 3 bases and 5 bases, with 14 bases remaining between them. Germline V gives CDR1 MNHNS, CDR2 SASEGT. The chain's CDR3 is CASSERSGVDEQYF. The CDR3 bases are TGTGCCAGCAGTGAGCGTTCGGGGGTGGACGAGCAGTACTTC.

This clone is medium-sized within its sample. The gene calls are TRBV10-2 and TRBJ1-5, with unresolved D. This CDR3 comprises 14 residues. Germline assignment: CDR1 WSHSY and CDR2 SAAADI. V was trimmed by 4 bases and J by 4 bases, leaving 11 bases between them. The CDR3 spells CASSGTNRNQPQHF. The CDR3 DNA reads TGCGCCAGCAGTGGGACCAACCGTAATCAGCCCCAGCATTTT.